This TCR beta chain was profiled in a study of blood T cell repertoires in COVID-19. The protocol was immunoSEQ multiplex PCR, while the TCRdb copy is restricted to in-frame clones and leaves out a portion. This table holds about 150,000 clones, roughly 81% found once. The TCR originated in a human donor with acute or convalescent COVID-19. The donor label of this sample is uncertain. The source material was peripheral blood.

The CDR3: CASSTTTGYNEQFF. CDR3 nucleotide sequence: TGTGCCAGCAGCACCACGACAGGCTACAATGAGCAGTTCTTC. The rearrangement links TRBV5-5 to TRBJ2-1, with a tentative D call TRBD1 (6 bases). V lost 4 bases, J lost 3 bases, and 11 bases lay in between. CDR3 length: 14 amino acids. CDR1 and CDR2 from the germline V gene are SGHKS and YYEKEE (reference sequence).